These 2 T cell receptor beta chains were all obtained from the same sample, sequenced in a study of type 1 regulatory T cells. Via MiXCR, TCRdb re-called the reads, giving one row per CDR3 protein. Of approximately 90,000 distinct CDR3 sequences in the sample, about a third were seen once. Sequencing used CD4+ T cells, either the whole sample or a sorted fraction (not recorded which). The source of these receptors is a human donor in good health.

This clonotype was detected only a few times. The rearrangement uses TRBV20-1 and TRBJ2-4; 8 bases are shared with TRBD2. Germline CDR1 DFQATT, CDR2 SNEGSKA (reference sequence). V trimming: 0 bases; J trimming: 8 bases; junction bases outside the gene matches: 6. The CDR3 extends over 14 amino acids. The CDR3 nucleotides read TGCAGTGCTAGAGATCGTCGGGAGGGACACATTCAGTACTTC. Translated, it gives CSARDRREGHIQYF.

The gene calls are TRBV14 and TRBJ1-1; D unclear. The CDR3 is made up of 11 amino acids. Germline V gives CDR1 SGHDN, CDR2 FVKESK. The V and J ends lost 5 bases and 8 bases respectively, with 9 bases between them. CDR3 protein: CASSFNVEAFF. The CDR3 DNA reads TGTGCCAGCAGCTTCAATGTGGAAGCTTTCTTT.